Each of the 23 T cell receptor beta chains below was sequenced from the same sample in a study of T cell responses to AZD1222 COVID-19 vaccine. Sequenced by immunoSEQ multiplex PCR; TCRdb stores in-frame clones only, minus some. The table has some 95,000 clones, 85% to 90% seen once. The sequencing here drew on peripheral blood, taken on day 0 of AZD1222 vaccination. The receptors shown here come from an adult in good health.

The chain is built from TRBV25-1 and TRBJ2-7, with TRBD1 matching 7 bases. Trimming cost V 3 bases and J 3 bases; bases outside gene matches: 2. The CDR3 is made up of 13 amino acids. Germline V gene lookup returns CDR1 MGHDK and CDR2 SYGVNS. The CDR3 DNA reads TGTGCCAGCAGTGACTGGGACAGCTACGAGCAGTACTTC. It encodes CASSDWDSYEQYF.

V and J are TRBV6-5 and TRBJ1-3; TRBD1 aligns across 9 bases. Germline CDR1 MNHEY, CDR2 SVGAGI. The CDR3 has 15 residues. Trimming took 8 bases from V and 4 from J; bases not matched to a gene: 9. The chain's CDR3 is CASSKQGASGNTIYF. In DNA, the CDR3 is TGTGCCAGCTCCAAACAGGGGGCGTCAGGAAACACCATATATTTT.

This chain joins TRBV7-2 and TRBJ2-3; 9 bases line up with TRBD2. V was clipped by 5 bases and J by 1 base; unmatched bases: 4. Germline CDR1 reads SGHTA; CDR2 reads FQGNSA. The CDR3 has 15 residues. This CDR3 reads CASSRASGGTDTQYF. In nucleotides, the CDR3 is TGTGCCAGCAGCCGGGCTAGCGGGGGCACAGATACGCAGTATTTT. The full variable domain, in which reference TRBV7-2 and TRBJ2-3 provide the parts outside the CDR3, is GAGVSQSPSNKVTEKGKDVELRCDPISGHTALYWYRQSLGQGLEFLIYFQGNSAPDKSGLPSDRFSAERTGGSVSTLTIQRTQQEDSAVYLCASSRASGGTDTQYFGPGTRLTVL.

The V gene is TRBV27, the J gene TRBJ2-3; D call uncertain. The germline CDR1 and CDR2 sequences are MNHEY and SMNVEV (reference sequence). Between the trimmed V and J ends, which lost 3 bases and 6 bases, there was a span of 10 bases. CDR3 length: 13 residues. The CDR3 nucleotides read TGTGCCAGCAGTTTGGGGTCTGTTGATACGCAGTATTTT. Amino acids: CASSLGSVDTQYF.

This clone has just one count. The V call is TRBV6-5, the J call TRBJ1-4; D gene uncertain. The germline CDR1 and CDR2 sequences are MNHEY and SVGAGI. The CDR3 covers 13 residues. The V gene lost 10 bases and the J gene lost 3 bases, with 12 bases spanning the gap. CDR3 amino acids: CATHGVANEKLFF. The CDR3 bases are TGTGCCACCCACGGGGTGGCTAATGAAAAACTGTTTTTT.

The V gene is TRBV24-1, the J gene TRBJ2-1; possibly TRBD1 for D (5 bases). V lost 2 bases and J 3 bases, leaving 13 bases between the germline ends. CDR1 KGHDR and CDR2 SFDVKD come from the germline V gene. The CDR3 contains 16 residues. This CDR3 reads CATSDSVGLGYNEQFF. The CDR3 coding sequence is TGTGCCACCAGTGATTCCGTGGGGCTAGGCTACAATGAGCAGTTCTTC.

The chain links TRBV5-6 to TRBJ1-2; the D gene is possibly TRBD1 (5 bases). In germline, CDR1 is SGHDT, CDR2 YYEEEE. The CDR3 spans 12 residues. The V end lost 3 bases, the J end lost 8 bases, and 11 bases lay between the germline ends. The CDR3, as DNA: TGTGCCAGCAGCTCGTTACGACAGGGCTACACCTTC. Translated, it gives CASSSLRQGYTF.

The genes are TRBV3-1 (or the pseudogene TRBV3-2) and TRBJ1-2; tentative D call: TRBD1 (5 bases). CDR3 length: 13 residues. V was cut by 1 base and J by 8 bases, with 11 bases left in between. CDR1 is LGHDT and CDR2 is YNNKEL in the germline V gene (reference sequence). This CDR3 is CASSQGVGAGYTF. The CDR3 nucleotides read TGTGCCAGCAGCCAAGGGGTAGGGGCCGGCTACACCTTC.

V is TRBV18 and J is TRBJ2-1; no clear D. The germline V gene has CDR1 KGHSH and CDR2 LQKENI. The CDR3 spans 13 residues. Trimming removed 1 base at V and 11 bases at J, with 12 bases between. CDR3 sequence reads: CASSPRRDEKQFF. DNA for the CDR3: TGTGCCAGCTCACCACGACGAGATGAGAAGCAGTTCTTC.

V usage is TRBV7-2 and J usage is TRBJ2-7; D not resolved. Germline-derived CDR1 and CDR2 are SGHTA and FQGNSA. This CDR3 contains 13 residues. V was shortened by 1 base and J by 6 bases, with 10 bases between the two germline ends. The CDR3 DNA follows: TGTGCCAGCAGCTTAGAATGGGATTTCGAGCAGTACTTC. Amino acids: CASSLEWDFEQYF.

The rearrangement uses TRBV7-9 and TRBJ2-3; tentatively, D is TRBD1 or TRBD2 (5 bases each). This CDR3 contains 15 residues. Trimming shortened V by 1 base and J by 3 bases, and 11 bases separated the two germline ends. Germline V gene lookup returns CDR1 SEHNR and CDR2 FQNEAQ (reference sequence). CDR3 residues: CASSLGGWATDTQYF. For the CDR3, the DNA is TGTGCCAGCAGCTTAGGGGGGTGGGCGACAGATACGCAGTATTTT.

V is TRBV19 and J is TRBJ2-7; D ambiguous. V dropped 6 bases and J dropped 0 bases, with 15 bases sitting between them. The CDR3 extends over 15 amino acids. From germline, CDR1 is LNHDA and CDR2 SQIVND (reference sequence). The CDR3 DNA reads TGTGCCAGTAGCACCTGGACGGAAAGCTCCTACGAGCAGTACTTC. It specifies CASSTWTESSYEQYF.

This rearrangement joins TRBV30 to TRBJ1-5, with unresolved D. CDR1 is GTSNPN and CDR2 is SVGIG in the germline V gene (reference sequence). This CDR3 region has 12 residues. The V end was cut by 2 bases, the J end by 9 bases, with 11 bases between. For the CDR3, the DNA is TGTGCCTGGAGTCTGACCGATGGGCCCCAGCATTTT. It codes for CAWSLTDGPQHF.

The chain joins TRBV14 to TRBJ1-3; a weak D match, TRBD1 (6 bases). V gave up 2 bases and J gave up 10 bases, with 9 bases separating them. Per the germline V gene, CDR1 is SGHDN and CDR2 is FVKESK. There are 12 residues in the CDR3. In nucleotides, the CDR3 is TGTGCCAGCAGCCAAAGGGGGGTGACCATATATTTT. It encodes CASSQRGVTIYF. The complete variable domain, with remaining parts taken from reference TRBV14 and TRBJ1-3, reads EAGVTQFPSHSVIEKGQTVTLRCDPISGHDNLYWYRRVMGKEIKFLLHFVKESKQDESGMPNNRFLAERTGGTYSTLKVQPAELEDSGVYFCASSQRGVTIYFGEGSWLTVV.

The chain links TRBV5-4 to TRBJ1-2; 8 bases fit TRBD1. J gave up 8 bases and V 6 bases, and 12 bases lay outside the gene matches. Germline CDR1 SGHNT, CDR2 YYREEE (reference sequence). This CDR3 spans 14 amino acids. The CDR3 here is CASTPLVQGEGYTF. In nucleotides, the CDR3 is TGTGCCAGCACTCCTTTGGTACAGGGGGAAGGCTACACCTTC.

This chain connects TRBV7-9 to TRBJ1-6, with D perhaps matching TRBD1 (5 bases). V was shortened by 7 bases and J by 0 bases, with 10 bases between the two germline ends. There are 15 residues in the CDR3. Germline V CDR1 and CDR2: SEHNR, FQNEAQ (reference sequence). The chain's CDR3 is CASTDGGSYNSPLHF. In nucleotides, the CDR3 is TGTGCCAGCACCGACGGGGGCTCCTATAATTCACCCCTCCACTTT.

The CDR3 DNA follows: TGTGCCAGCAGCTTGAAGTCTTGGAGTGGCGATTCACCCCTCCACTTT. It yields the protein CASSLKSWSGDSPLHF. This chain joins TRBV5-8 and TRBJ1-6; D unresolved. V lost 1 base, J lost 8 bases, and 16 bases lay in between. CDR1 is SGHTS, CDR2 YDEGEE, per germline. The CDR3 contains 16 residues.

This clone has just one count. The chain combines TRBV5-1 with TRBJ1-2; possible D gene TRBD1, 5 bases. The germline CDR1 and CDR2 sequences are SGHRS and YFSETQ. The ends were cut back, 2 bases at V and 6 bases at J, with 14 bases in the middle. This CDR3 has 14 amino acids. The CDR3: CASSFGGDGDGYTF. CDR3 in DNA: TGCGCCAGCAGCTTTGGGGGGGACGGAGATGGCTACACCTTC.

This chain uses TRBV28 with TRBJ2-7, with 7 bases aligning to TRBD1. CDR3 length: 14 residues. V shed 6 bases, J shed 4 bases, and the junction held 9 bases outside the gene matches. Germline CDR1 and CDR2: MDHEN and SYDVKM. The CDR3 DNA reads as TGTGCCAGCAGAGCCGGGACAGCCCCATACGAGCAGTACTTC. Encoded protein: CASRAGTAPYEQYF.

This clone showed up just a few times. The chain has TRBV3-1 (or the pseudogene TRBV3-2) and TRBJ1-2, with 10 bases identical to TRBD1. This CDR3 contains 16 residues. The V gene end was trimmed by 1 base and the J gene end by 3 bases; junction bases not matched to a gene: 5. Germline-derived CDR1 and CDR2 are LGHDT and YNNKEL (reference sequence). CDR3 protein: CASSQGAGTGDYGYTF. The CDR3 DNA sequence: TGTGCCAGCAGCCAAGGGGCCGGGACAGGGGACTATGGCTACACCTTC.

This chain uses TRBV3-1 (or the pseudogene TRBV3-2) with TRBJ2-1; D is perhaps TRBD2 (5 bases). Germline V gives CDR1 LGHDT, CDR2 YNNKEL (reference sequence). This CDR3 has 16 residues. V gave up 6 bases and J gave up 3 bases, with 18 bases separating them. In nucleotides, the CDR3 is TGTGCCAGCAGTTACATCCTATCCGGGGACTACAATGAGCAGTTCTTC. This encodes CASSYILSGDYNEQFF.

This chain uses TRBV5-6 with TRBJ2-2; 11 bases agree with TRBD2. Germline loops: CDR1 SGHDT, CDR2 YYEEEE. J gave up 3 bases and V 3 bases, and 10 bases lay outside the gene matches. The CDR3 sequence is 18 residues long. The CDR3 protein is CASSWSSGGLSYTGELFF. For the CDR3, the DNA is TGTGCCAGCAGCTGGTCTAGCGGGGGGCTTTCTTACACCGGGGAGCTGTTTTTT.

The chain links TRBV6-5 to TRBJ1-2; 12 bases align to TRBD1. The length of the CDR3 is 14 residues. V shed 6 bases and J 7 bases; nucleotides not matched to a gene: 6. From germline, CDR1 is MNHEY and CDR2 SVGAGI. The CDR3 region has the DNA TGTGCCAGCAGGGGGACAGGGGGCTACGGTGGCTACACCTTC. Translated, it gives CASRGTGGYGGYTF.